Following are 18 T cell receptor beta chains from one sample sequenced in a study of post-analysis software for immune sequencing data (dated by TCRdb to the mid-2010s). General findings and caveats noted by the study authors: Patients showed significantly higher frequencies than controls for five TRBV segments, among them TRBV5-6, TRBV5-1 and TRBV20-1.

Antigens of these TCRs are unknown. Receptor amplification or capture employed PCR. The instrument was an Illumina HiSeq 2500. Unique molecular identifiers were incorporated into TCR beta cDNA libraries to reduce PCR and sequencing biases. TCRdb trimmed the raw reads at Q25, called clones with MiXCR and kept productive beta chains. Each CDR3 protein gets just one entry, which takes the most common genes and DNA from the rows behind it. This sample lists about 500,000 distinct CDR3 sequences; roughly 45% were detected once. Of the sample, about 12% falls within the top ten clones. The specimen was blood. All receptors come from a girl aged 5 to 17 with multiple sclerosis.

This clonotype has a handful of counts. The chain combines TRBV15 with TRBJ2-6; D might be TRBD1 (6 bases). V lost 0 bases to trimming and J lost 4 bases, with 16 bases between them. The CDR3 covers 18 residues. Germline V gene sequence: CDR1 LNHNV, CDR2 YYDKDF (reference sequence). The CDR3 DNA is TGTGCCACCAGCAGAGAAGGGGGAAACAGGGCCGGGGCCAACGTCCTGACTTTC. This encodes CATSREGGNRAGANVLTF.

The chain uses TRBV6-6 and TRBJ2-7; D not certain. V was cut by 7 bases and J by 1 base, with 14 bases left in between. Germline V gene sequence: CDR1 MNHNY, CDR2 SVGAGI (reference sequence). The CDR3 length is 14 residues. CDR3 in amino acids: CASTPFGGSYEQYF. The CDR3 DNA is TGTGCCAGCACCCCCTTTGGTGGTTCCTACGAGCAGTACTTC.

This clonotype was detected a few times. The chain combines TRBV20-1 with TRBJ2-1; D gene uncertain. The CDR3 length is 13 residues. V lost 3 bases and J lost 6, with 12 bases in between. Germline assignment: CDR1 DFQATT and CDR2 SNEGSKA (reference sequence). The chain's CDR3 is CSASLLVGNEQFF. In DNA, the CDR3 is TGCAGTGCTAGTCTGCTAGTTGGCAATGAGCAGTTCTTC.

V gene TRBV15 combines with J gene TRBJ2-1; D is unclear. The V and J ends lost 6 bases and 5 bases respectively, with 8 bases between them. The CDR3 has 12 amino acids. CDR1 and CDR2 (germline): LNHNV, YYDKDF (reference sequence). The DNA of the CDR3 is TGTGCCACCAGTTTACTCCACAATGAGCAGTTCTTC. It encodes CATSLLHNEQFF.

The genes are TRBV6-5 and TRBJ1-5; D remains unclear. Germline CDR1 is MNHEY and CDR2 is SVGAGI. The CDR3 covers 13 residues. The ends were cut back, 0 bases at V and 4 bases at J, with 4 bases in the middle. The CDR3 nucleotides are TGTGCCAGCAGTTACTCGAAAAATCAGCCCCAGCATTTT. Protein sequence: CASSYSKNQPQHF.

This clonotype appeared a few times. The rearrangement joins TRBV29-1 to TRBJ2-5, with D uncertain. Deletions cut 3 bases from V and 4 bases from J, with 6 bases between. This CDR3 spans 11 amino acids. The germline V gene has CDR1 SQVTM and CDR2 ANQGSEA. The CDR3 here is CSVETGETQYF. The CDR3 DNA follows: TGCAGCGTTGAGACGGGAGAGACCCAGTACTTC.

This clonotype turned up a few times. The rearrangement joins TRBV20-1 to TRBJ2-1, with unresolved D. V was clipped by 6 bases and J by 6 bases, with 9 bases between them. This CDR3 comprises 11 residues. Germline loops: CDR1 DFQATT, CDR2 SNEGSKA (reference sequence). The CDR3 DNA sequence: TGCAGTGCCATTGACCGCAATGAGCAGTTCTTC. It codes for CSAIDRNEQFF.

Written as DNA, the CDR3 is TGTGCCATCAACGGGCAGGCCCCCTTCTATAATTCACCCCTCCACTTT. It codes for CAINGQAPFYNSPLHF. V and J are TRBV28 and TRBJ1-6; D is ambiguous. V gave up 10 bases and J gave up 3 bases, with 19 bases separating them. The CDR3 totals 16 residues. Per germline, CDR1 MDHEN and CDR2 SYDVKM.

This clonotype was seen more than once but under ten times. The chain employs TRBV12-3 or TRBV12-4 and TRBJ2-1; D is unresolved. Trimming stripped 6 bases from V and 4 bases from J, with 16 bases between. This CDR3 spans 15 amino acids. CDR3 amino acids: CASSSRLGFYNEQFF. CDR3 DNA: TGTGCCAGCAGCTCACGTCTGGGGTTTTACAATGAGCAGTTCTTC.

The CDR3 bases are TGTGCCAGCAGCTTGGCTAGCGACCTCTACGAGCAGTACTTC. This encodes CASSLASDLYEQYF. The rearrangement uses TRBV5-8 and TRBJ2-7, with D tentatively TRBD2 (6 bases). V was shortened by 0 bases and J by 3 bases, with 10 bases between the two germline ends. In germline, CDR1 is SGHTS, CDR2 YDEGEE. The CDR3 extends over 14 amino acids.

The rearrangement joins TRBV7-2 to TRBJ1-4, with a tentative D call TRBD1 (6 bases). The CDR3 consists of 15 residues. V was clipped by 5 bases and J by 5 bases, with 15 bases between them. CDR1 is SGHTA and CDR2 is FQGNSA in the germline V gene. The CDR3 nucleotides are TGTGCCAGCAGCCGAGGACAGACACTCAATGAAAAACTGTTTTTT. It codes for CASSRGQTLNEKLFF.

CDR3 sequence (DNA): TGCGCCAGCAGCTTGGACGGGGCGGGAGGCAATCAGCCCCAGCATTTT. This codes for CASSLDGAGGNQPQHF. The rearrangement links TRBV5-1 to TRBJ1-5; D is perhaps TRBD1 (5 bases). The CDR3 is 16 residues long. Germline CDR1 reads SGHRS; CDR2 reads YFSETQ. The V end lost 0 bases, the J end lost 2 bases, and 12 bases lay between the germline ends.

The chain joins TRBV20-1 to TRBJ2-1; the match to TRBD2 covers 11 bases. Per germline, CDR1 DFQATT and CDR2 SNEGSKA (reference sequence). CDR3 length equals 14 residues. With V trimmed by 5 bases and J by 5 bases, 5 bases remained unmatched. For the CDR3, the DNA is TGCAGTGCTGGCCTGGGACTAGCGGACAATGAGCAGTTCTTC. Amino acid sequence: CSAGLGLADNEQFF.

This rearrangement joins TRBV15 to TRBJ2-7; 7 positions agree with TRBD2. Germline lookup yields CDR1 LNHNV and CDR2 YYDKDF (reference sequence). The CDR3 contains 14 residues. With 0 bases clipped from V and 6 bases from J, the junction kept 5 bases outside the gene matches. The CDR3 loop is CATSRDRSGGEQYF. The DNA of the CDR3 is TGTGCCACCAGCAGAGATCGTTCGGGGGGCGAGCAGTACTTC.

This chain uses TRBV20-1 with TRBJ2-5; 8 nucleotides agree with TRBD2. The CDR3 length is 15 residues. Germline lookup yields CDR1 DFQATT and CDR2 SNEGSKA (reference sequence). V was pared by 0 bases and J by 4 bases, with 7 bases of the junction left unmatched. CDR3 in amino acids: CSAREQAGVRETQYF. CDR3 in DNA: TGCAGTGCTAGAGAGCAAGCGGGAGTCCGAGAGACCCAGTACTTC.

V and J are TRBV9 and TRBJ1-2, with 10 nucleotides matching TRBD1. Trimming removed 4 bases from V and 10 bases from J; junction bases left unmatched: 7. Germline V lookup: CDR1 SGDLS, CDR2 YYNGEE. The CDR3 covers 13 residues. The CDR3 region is CASSPRGQGDYTF. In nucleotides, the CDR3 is TGTGCCAGCAGCCCTAGAGGACAGGGGGACTACACCTTC.

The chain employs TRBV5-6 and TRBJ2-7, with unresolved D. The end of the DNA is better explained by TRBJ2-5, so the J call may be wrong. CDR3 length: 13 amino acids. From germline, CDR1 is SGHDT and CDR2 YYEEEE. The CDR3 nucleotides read TGTGCCAGCAGCTTGGCCAGGAAAGAGACCCAGTACTTC. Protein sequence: CASSLARKETQYF.

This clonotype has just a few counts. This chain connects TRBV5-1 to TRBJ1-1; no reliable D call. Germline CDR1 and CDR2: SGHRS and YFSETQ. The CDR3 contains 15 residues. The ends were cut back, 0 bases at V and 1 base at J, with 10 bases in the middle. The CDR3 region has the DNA TGCGCCAGCAGCTTGGGCTGGAAGGGGAACACTGAAGCTTTCTTT. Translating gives CASSLGWKGNTEAFF.